This T cell receptor (beta chain) derives from a study of Ad26.COV2.S vaccination and SARS-CoV-2 variants. Across the study: Participants got Ad26.COV2.S intramuscularly, once or twice 56 days apart.

In regard to this clone: Its antigen is still unknown.

The treatment denotes: 15 to 20 received Ad26.COV2.S at low or high dose, single or two shots; several received placebo; per-sample allocation not given. The investigators took samples on day 63 after the first vaccine or placebo injection. What was given as vaccine was an Ad26 vector encoding Wuhan-strain SARS-CoV-2 spike. The CDR3 has 11 amino acids. Germline CDR1 reads GTSNPN; CDR2 reads SVGIG (reference sequence). Between the trimmed V and J ends, which lost 3 bases and 8 bases, there was a span of 9 bases. The study, taken as a whole, reports: Vaccinees displayed broader spike-specific TCR repertoires than placebo recipients. Researchers cautioned that TCR breadth and depth analyses may have underestimated total T cell responses.

TCRdb keeps only in-frame clones here, not all; method: immunoSEQ multiplex PCR. This table holds hundreds of thousands of clones, 89% found once. The genes are TRBV30 and TRBJ2-3, with a possible D match to TRBD2 (5 bases). Specimen: peripheral blood, collected in a trial of Ad26.COV2.S vaccine versus placebo. This TCR derives from a person aged 18-65 years who received the Ad26.COV2.S COVID-19 vaccine or a placebo. CDR3 loop: CAWSPGGTQYF. The CDR3 bases are TGTGCCTGGAGCCCAGGAGGTACGCAGTATTTT. Full variable domain (remainder filled in from reference TRBV30 and TRBJ2-3): SQTIHQWPATLVQPVGSPLSLECTVEGTSNPNLYWYRQAAGRGLQLLFYSVGIGQISSEVPQNLSASRPQDRQFILSSKKLLLSDSGFYLCAWSPGGTQYFGPGTRLTVL.